These T cell receptor beta chains were read from a single sample in a study of blood T cell repertoires in COVID-19. Generated by immunoSEQ multiplex PCR, the TCRdb table keeps only in-frame clones and is missing some. In the table there are approximately 210,000 clones, around 90% of which are singletons. The sequenced sample consisted of peripheral blood. These receptors all stem from a man in his 70s with acute or convalescent COVID-19. Both conserved end residues are part of each CDR3. For some rows the clone size is stated as once, few or many, or as a class when expanded; others skip it.

j_gene	v_gene	abundance	CDR3aa
TRBJ2-3	TRBV6-2/TRBV6-3	-	CASSALGALMNTDTQYF
TRBJ2-2	TRBV2	-	CASSKTSGSTGELFF
TRBJ1-5	TRBV12-3/TRBV12-4	-	CASSLADNQPQHF
TRBJ2-5	TRBV7-9	-	CASSLTGKETQYF
TRBJ2-5	TRBV28	-	CASRMTGEETQYF
TRBJ2-7	TRBV7-2	-	CASSFGEASYEQYF
TRBJ1-1	TRBV30	-	CAWSLTVNTEAFF
TRBJ1-2	TRBV25-1	-	CASSETGITNYGYTF
TRBJ1-1	TRBV6-5	-	CASIQDRVSTEAFF
TRBJ2-7	TRBV5-1	-	CASREGASEAYEQYF
TRBJ2-2	TRBV7-9	few	CASRTQGFVTGELFF
TRBJ1-2	TRBV29-1	-	CSVGHLRNGYTF
TRBJ2-5	TRBV18	-	CASSPARETQYF
TRBJ2-3	TRBV19	-	CASSPAGGIGDTQYF
TRBJ2-5	TRBV7-2	-	CASSFRQGVNGETQYF
TRBJ1-2	TRBV19	-	CASSTGVDYGYTF
TRBJ2-7	TRBV28	-	CASRDEWGLADYEQYF
TRBJ2-2	TRBV9	-	CASSVGLQGLKGELFF
TRBJ2-2	TRBV19	many	CASSTPRSGSTGELFF
TRBJ1-5	TRBV30	-	CAWDRRNQPQHF
TRBJ1-5	TRBV6-1	-	CASSEQGGNQPQHF
TRBJ1-6	TRBV7-9	-	CAGDGNMRGSPLHF
TRBJ2-2	TRBV7-8	few	CASSLGARGTGELFF
TRBJ2-2	TRBV6-5	once	CASSTGGTGTGELFF
TRBJ2-1	TRBV9	-	CASSVGGNLDNEQFF
TRBJ2-1	TRBV9	-	CASSLDRASLNEQFF
TRBJ1-2	TRBV25-1	-	CASSALSTGSYGYTF
TRBJ2-3	TRBV7-6	-	CASSPEGLAGTDTQYF
TRBJ1-2	TRBV6-5	-	CASHLKPHGVYGYTF
TRBJ2-5	TRBV28	-	CASSLPLAGETQYF
TRBJ2-7	TRBV6-5	-	CASSLLAGKSEQYF
TRBJ2-1	TRBV7-9	-	CASSFLRGRAGNEQFF
TRBJ2-2	TRBV7-9	-	CASSLSSGVTGELFF
TRBJ2-5	TRBV5-4	-	CASSLLGVNQETQYF
TRBJ2-2	TRBV3-1/TRBV3-2	-	CASSRLAGARGGSGELFF
TRBJ2-2	TRBV6-6	-	CASSSRTGVNTGELFF
TRBJ1-2	TRBV25-1	-	CASSVPGQEGSNYGYTF
TRBJ1-1	TRBV7-3	-	CASSLQGSGTEAFF
TRBJ1-1	TRBV10-3	-	CAITDRVNTEAFF
TRBJ1-5	TRBV21-1	-	CASTPGGNCYNQPQHF
TRBJ2-5	TRBV3-1/TRBV3-2	-	CASSQDQGTIRETQYF
TRBJ2-3	TRBV6-6	-	CASRIQGSGGADTQYF
TRBJ1-2	TRBV28	-	CASSPLRANYGYTF
TRBJ2-1	TRBV11-2	few	CASSFNRGIVSNEQFF
TRBJ1-5	TRBV28	-	CASSLAPIRGNQPQHF
TRBJ1-5	TRBV7-9	-	CASSPGGANSNQPQHF
TRBJ1-5	TRBV19	-	CASSLRTVNQPQHF
TRBJ2-7	TRBV27	few	CASSLDPGTASYEQYF
TRBJ2-5	TRBV20-1	-	CSASETSGKETQYF
TRBJ1-2	TRBV5-1	-	CASSLGAANYGYTF
TRBJ1-6	TRBV30	-	CAWSQGASYNSPLHF
TRBJ1-1	TRBV5-1	-	CASSLQGQGLNTEAFF
TRBJ1-4	TRBV18	-	CASSRPQGKLFF
TRBJ1-1	TRBV19	once	CASSVTFDPNTEAFF
TRBJ2-7	TRBV7-9	-	CASSQGQGNYEQYF
TRBJ2-3	TRBV7-6	-	CASRRLAGDADTQYF
TRBJ2-1	TRBV18	-	CASSAGLAGFLSSYNEQFF
TRBJ2-7	TRBV6-5	-	CASSYSGQGYEQYF
TRBJ2-7	TRBV5-6	-	CASSFLDIPYEQYF